Below, 10 T cell receptor beta chains from the same sample are listed, as sequenced in a study of shared clonotypes between healthy human individuals. Libraries were prepared by immunoSEQ multiplex PCR; TCRdb keeps only in-frame clonotypes and omits some of them. This table holds 230,000 or so clones, under 80% found once. The material sequenced was memory CD4+ T cells sorted from blood. Stated subset: CD45RA-negative fraction. The receptors originated from a man aged 25-45 years in good health.

This clone was seen once. The chain is built from TRBV25-1 and TRBJ2-1; D tentatively reads TRBD1 or TRBD2 (5 bases each). Germline CDR1 reads MGHDK; CDR2 reads SYGVNS. The CDR3 totals 12 residues. Trimming removed 10 bases at V and 10 bases at J, with 17 bases between. The CDR3 DNA reads as TGTGCCACCTCATGGGACCCGAAGGAGCAGTTCTTC. Protein: CATSWDPKEQFF. The variable domain in full, with the rest retrieved from reference TRBV25-1 and TRBJ2-1, is EADIYQTPRYLVIGTGKKITLECSQTMGHDKMYWYQQDPGMELHLIHYSYGVNSTEKGDLSSESTVSRIRTEHFPLTLESARPSHTSQYLCATSWDPKEQFFGPGTRLTVL.

This clone was seen more than once but under ten times. The chain employs TRBV7-8 and TRBJ2-5; TRBD2 agrees at 10 bases. Germline CDR1 SGHVS, CDR2 FQNEAQ. With 4 bases clipped from V and 4 bases from J, the junction kept 12 bases outside the gene matches. The CDR3 has 17 residues. CDR3: CASSYSIAGGSGETQYF. As DNA, the CDR3 is TGTGCCAGCAGCTACTCCATAGCGGGAGGTTCTGGAGAGACCCAGTACTTC.

The V gene is TRBV18, the J gene TRBJ1-2; TRBD1 might be the D (5 bases). Trimming took off 2 bases at V and 2 bases at J, with 6 bases between the two ends. CDR1 KGHSH and CDR2 LQKENI come from the germline V gene. The CDR3 runs to 13 residues. The CDR3 is CASSPGDNYGYTF. The CDR3 nucleotides read TGTGCCAGCTCACCAGGGGACAACTATGGCTACACCTTC. Based on the CDR3 plus reference TRBV18 and TRBJ1-2, the full variable domain is NAGVMQNPRHLVRRRGQEARLRCSPMKGHSHVYWYRQLPEEGLKFMVYLQKENIIDESGMPKERFSAEFPKEGPSILRIQQVVRGDSAAYFCASSPGDNYGYTFGSGTRLTVV.

This rearrangement joins TRBV4-3 to TRBJ2-3; 9 bases are shared with TRBD2. CDR3 length: 20 amino acids. V was pared by 0 bases and J by 4 bases, with 17 bases of the junction left unmatched. Germline CDR1 and CDR2: LGHNA and YSLEER. CDR3 DNA sequence: TGCGCCAGCAGCCAAGAACCTAGCGGGAACGGGAGATTAGCTTCAGATACGCAGTATTTT. Protein: CASSQEPSGNGRLASDTQYF.

The chain recombines TRBV19 with TRBJ1-1; 8 bases are a match to TRBD1. CDR1 is LNHDA and CDR2 is SQIVND in the germline V gene (reference sequence). Trimming took 7 bases from V and 9 from J; bases not matched to a gene: 10. The CDR3 consists of 13 residues. The CDR3 protein is CASTTTGVSQAFF. The CDR3 DNA follows: TGTGCCAGTACCACGACAGGGGTGTCCCAAGCTTTCTTT.

The chain joins TRBV7-2 to TRBJ2-1; 8 bases are shared with TRBD2. The CDR3 runs to 14 residues. The ends lost 2 bases at V and 9 bases at J; junction bases unmatched: 6. Per germline, CDR1 SGHTA and CDR2 FQGNSA. This chain's CDR3 is CASSLFGTRFEQFF. DNA for the CDR3: TGTGCCAGCAGCTTATTCGGGACTAGGTTTGAGCAGTTCTTC. The variable domain in full, completed from reference TRBV7-2 and TRBJ2-1, reads GAGVSQSPSNKVTEKGKDVELRCDPISGHTALYWYRQSLGQGLEFLIYFQGNSAPDKSGLPSDRFSAERTGGSVSTLTIQRTQQEDSAVYLCASSLFGTRFEQFFGPGTRLTVL.

V gene TRBV10-1 combines with J gene TRBJ2-7, with unresolved D. Trimming cost V 2 bases and J 4 bases, with 18 bases left between them. Germline V gene data show CDR1 as WNHNN and CDR2 as SYGVQD (reference sequence). CDR3 length: 16 residues. The CDR3 region is CASSERTSPSTYEQYF. In DNA form, the CDR3 reads TGCGCCAGCAGTGAGAGGACCTCACCATCCACATACGAGCAGTACTTC.

The chain employs TRBV7-2 and TRBJ2-5; 8 nucleotides align to TRBD2. The V segment lost 8 bases and the J segment 5 bases; nucleotides outside the gene matches: 10. Germline assignment: CDR1 SGHTA and CDR2 FQGNSA. The CDR3 length is 14 residues. This CDR3 is CASGPRLATETQYF. The CDR3 bases are TGTGCCAGCGGCCCGAGACTAGCGACGGAGACCCAGTACTTC. The variable domain in full, completed from reference TRBV7-2 and TRBJ2-5, reads GAGVSQSPSNKVTEKGKDVELRCDPISGHTALYWYRQSLGQGLEFLIYFQGNSAPDKSGLPSDRFSAERTGGSVSTLTIQRTQQEDSAVYLCASGPRLATETQYFGPGTRLLVL.

The chain uses TRBV11-1 and TRBJ1-5, with TRBD1 matching over 8 bases. The germline gives CDR1 SGHAT, CDR2 FQDESV (reference sequence). V lost 4 bases and J lost 4; bases outside the gene matches: 6. The CDR3 extends over 15 amino acids. CDR3: CASSSGTGANQPQHF. The CDR3 DNA reads as TGTGCCAGCAGCTCCGGGACAGGTGCTAATCAGCCCCAGCATTTT.

Only a few counts were recorded for this clone. The chain recombines TRBV6-5 with TRBJ2-7, with D possibly TRBD2 on 5 matching bases. Trimming left V 6 bases short and J 4 bases short, with 16 bases between. Germline V gene sequence: CDR1 MNHEY, CDR2 SVGAGI. The CDR3 totals 14 residues. DNA for the CDR3: TGTGCCAGCAGCCCGGGAATCATCGAGTACGAGCAGTACTTC. It encodes CASSPGIIEYEQYF.